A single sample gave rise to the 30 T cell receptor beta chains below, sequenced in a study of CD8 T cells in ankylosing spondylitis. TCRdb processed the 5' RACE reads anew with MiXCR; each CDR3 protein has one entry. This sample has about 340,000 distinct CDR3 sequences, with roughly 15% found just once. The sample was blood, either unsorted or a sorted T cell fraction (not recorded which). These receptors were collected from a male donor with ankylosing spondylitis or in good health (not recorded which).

CDR3 nucleotide sequence: TGTGCCAGCAGTTTAAGGAGTTGGGGGGACACTGAAGCTTTCTTT. Its protein is CASSLRSWGDTEAFF. The chain couples TRBV27 to TRBJ1-1; D may be TRBD1 (5 bases). There are 15 residues in the CDR3. Trimming removed 2 bases at V and 3 bases at J, with 13 bases between. In germline, CDR1 is MNHEY, CDR2 SMNVEV (reference sequence).

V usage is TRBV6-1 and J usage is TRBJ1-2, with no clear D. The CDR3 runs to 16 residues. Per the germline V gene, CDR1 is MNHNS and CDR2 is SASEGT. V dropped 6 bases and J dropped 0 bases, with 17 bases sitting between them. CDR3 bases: TGTGCCAGCAGCCTCGGACTGTACGAAGCTAACTATGGCTACACCTTC. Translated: CASSLGLYEANYGYTF.

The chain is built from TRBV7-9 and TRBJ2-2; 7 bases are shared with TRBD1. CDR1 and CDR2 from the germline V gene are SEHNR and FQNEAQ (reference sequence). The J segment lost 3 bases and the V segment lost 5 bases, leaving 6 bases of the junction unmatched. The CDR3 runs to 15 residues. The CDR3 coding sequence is TGTGCCAGCAGCATTGGGCAGGGGGACACCGGGGAGCTGTTTTTT. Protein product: CASSIGQGDTGELFF.

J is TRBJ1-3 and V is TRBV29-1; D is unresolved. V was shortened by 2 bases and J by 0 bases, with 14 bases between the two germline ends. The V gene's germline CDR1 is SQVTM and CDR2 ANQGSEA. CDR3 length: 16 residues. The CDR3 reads CSVERTSGNSGNTIYF. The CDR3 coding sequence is TGCAGCGTTGAAAGAACCTCCGGAAACTCTGGAAACACCATATATTTT.

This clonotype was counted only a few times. CDR3 bases: TGCGCCAGCAGCCAAGCAGGTCCTAATAGCAATCAGCCCCAGCATTTT. As protein: CASSQAGPNSNQPQHF. The rearrangement joins TRBV4-1 to TRBJ1-5; the D is unclear. V was trimmed by 1 base and J by 0 bases, leaving 10 bases between them. The germline CDR1 and CDR2 sequences are MGHRA and YSYEKL. This CDR3 contains 16 residues.

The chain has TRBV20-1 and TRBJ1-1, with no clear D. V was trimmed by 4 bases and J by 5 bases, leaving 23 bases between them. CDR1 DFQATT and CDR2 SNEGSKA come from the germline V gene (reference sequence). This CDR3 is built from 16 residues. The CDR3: CSAIPPGGVFSTEAFF. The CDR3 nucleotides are TGCAGTGCTATCCCCCCCGGCGGGGTTTTTAGTACTGAAGCTTTCTTT.

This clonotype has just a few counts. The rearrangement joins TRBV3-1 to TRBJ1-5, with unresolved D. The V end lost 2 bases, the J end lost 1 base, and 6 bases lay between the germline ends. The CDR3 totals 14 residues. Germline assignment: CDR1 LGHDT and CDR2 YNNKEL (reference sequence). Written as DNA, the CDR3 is TGTGCCAGCAGCCAATGGGGAAGCAATCAGCCCCAGCATTTT. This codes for CASSQWGSNQPQHF. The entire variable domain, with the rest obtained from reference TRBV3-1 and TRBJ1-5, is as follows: DTAVSQTPKYLVTQMGNDKSIKCEQNLGHDTMYWYKQDSKKFLKIMFSYNNKELIINETVPNRFSPKSPDKAHLNLHINSLELGDSAVYFCASSQWGSNQPQHFGDGTRLSIL.

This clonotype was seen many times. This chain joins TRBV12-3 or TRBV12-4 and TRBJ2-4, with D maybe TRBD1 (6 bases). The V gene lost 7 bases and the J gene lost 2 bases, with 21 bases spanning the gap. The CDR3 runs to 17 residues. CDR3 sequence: CASNEGQGSFSKNIQYF. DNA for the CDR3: TGTGCCAGCAACGAGGGCCAGGGGTCCTTTTCCAAAAACATTCAGTACTTC.

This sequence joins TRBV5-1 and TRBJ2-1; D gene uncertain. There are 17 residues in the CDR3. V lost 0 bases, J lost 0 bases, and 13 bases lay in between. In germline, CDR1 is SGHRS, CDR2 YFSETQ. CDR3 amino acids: CASSLARQPSSYNEQFF. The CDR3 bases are TGCGCCAGCAGCTTGGCCAGGCAGCCCAGCTCCTACAATGAGCAGTTCTTC.

The CDR3 DNA sequence: TGTGCCAGCAGCTACGACAGGGTGATAGAAGAAAAACTGTTTTTT. As protein: CASSYDRVIEEKLFF. The chain links TRBV7-9 to TRBJ1-4; 7 bases line up with TRBD1. The CDR3 is 15 residues long. The trim removed 4 bases at V and 8 bases at J, leaving 10 bases unmatched. Germline V gene sequence: CDR1 SEHNR, CDR2 FQNEAQ (reference sequence).

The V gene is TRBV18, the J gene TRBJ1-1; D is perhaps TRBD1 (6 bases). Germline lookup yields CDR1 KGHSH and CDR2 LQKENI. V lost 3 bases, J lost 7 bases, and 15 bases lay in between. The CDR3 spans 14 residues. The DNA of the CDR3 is TGTGCCAGCTCACCGGATCAGGGGAGGGGTGAAGCTTTCTTT. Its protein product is CASSPDQGRGEAFF.

The CDR3 DNA follows: TGTGCCAGCAGCCAAGCTAGCGGGAGGGCACCCTACAATGAGCAGTTCTTC. The encoded protein is CASSQASGRAPYNEQFF. The V call is TRBV14, the J call TRBJ2-1; 12 nucleotides match TRBD2. Trimming removed 1 base from V and 2 bases from J; junction bases left unmatched: 3. The CDR3 contains 17 residues. Germline lookup yields CDR1 SGHDN and CDR2 FVKESK. The entire variable domain, with the rest obtained from reference TRBV14 and TRBJ2-1, is as follows: EAGVTQFPSHSVIEKGQTVTLRCDPISGHDNLYWYRRVMGKEIKFLLHFVKESKQDESGMPNNRFLAERTGGTYSTLKVQPAELEDSGVYFCASSQASGRAPYNEQFFGPGTRLTVL.

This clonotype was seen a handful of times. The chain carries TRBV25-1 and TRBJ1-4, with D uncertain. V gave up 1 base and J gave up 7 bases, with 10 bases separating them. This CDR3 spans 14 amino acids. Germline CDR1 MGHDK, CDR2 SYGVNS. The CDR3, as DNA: TGTGCCAGCAGTGAATTGATCGGGGTTGAAAAACTGTTTTTT. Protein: CASSELIGVEKLFF.

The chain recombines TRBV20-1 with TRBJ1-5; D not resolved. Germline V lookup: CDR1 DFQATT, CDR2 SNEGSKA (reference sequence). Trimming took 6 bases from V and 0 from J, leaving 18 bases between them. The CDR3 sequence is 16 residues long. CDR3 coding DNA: TGCAGTGCGCGGGAGTGGTCAACATATAGCAATCAGCCCCAGCATTTT. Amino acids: CSAREWSTYSNQPQHF.

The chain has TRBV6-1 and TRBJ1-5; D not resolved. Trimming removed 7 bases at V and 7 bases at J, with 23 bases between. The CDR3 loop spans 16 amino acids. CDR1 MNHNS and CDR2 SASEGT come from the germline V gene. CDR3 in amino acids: CASNLWEGNRGQPQHF. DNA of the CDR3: TGTGCCAGCAACTTATGGGAAGGGAATCGGGGACAGCCCCAGCATTTT.

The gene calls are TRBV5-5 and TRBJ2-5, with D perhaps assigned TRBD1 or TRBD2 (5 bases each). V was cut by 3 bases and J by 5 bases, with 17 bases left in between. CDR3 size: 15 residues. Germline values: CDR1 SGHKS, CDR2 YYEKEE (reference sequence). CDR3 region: CASSSLRDGSETQYF. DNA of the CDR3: TGTGCCAGCAGCTCCCTTCGGGACGGCTCGGAGACCCAGTACTTC.

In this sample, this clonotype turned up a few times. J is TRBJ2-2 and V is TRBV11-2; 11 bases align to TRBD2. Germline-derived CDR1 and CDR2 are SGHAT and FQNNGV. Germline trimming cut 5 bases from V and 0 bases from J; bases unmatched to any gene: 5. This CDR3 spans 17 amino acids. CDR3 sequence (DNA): TGTGCCAGCAGCCGACTAGCGGGGACCGCGAACACCGGGGAGCTGTTTTTT. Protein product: CASSRLAGTANTGELFF.

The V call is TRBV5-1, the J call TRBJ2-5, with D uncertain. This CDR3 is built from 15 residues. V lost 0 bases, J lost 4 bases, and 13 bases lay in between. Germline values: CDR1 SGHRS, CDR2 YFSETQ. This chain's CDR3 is CASSLGNGLGETQYF. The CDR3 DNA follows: TGCGCCAGCAGCTTGGGGAACGGCCTCGGAGAGACCCAGTACTTC.

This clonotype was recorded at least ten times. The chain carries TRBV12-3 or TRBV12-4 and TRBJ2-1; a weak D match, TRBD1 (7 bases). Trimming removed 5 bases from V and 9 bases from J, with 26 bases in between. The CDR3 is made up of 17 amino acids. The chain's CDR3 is CASSPLRGAMKLSEQFF. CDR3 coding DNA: TGTGCCAGCAGTCCGCTCAGGGGGGCAATGAAGCTGAGTGAGCAGTTCTTC.

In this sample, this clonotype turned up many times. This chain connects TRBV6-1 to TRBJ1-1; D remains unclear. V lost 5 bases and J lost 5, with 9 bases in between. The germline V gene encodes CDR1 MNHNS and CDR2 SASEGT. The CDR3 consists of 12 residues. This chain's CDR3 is CASSPQITEAFF. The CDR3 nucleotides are TGTGCCAGCAGTCCACAAATTACTGAAGCTTTCTTT.

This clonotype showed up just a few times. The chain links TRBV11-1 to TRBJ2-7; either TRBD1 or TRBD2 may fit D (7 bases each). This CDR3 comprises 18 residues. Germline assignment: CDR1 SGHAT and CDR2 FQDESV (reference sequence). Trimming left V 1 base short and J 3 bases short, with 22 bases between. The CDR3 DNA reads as TGTGCCAGCAGCTTAGAGCCCCAGGGAGGGGGCGCTAACTACGAGCAGTACTTC. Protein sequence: CASSLEPQGGGANYEQYF.

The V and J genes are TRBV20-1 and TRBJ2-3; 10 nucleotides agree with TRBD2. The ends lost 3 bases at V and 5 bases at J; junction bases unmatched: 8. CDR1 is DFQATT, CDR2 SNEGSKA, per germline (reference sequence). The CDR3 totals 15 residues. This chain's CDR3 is CSASRLAGAGDTQYF. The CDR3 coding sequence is TGCAGTGCTAGCAGGCTAGCGGGAGCGGGAGATACGCAGTATTTT.

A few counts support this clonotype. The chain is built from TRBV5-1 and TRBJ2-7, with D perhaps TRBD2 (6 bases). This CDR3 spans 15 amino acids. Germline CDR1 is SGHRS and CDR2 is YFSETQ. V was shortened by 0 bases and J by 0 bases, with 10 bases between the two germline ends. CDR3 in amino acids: CASSLGGGNSYEQYF. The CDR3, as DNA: TGCGCCAGCAGCTTGGGTGGGGGGAACTCCTACGAGCAGTACTTC.

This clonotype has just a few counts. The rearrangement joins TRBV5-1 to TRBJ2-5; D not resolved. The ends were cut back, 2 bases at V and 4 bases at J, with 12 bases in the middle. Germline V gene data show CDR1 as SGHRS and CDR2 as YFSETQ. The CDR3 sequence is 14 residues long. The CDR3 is CASSFLEVGETQYF. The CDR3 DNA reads TGCGCCAGCAGCTTTCTCGAGGTGGGAGAGACCCAGTACTTC. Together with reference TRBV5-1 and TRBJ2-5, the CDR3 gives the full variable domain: KAGVTQTPRYLIKTRGQQVTLSCSPISGHRSVSWYQQTPGQGLQFLFEYFSETQRNKGNFPGRFSGRQFSNSRSEMNVSTLELGDSALYLCASSFLEVGETQYFGPGTRLLVL.

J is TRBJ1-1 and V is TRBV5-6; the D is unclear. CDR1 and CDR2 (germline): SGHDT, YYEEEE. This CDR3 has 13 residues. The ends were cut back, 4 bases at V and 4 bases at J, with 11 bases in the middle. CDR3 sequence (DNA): TGTGCCAGCAGCCTCGGTGGGGTCACTGAAGCTTTCTTT. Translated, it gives CASSLGGVTEAFF.

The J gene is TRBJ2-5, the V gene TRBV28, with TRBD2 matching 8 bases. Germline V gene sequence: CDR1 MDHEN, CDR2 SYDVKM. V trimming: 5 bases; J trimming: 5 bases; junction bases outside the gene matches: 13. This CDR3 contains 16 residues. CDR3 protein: CASSMPGLGLMETQYF. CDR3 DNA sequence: TGTGCCAGCAGTATGCCGGGACTAGGTTTAATGGAGACCCAGTACTTC.

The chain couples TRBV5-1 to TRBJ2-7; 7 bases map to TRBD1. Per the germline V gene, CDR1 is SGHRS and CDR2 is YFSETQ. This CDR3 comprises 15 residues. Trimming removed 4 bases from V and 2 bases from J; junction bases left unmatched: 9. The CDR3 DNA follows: TGCGCCAGCAGCCCGGGACAGCTCCCGCCCTACGAGCAGTACTTC. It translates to CASSPGQLPPYEQYF.

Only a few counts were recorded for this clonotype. The chain's CDR3 is CASSLAGSDTDTQYF. The CDR3 DNA sequence: TGCGCCAGCAGCTTGGCCGGCAGCGACACAGATACGCAGTATTTT. The chain employs TRBV5-1 and TRBJ2-3; D remains unclear. In germline, CDR1 is SGHRS, CDR2 YFSETQ. This CDR3 is 15 amino acids long. Trimming took off 0 bases at V and 2 bases at J, with 10 bases between the two ends.

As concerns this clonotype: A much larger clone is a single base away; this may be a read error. The CDR3 nucleotides read TGTGGCAGCAGCTTAGGAGGCTCCTCCCGAGAATTCTTC. It specifies CGSSLGGSSREFF. The chain uses TRBV11-2 and TRBJ2-1; tentative D call: TRBD2 (5 bases). The CDR3 extends over 13 amino acids. Looked up from germline, CDR1 is SGHAT and CDR2 is FQNNGV.

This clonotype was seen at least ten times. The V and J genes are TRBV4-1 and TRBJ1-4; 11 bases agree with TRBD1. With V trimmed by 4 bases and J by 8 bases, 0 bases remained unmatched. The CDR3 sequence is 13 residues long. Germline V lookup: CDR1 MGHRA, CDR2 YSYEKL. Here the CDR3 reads CASSRTGGEKLFF. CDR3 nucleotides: TGCGCCAGCAGCCGGACAGGGGGCGAAAAACTGTTTTTT.